Listed below are T cell receptor beta chains from one sample, sequenced in a study of blood T cell repertoires in COVID-19. Produced via immunoSEQ multiplex PCR; TCRdb's table is partial and in-frame only. The sample records some 500,000 clones, around 90% being singletons. Sequencing used peripheral blood. The receptors here all came from a woman between 50 and 59 years old with COVID-19, enrolled during active disease. Each CDR3 is given with its conserved first and last residue.

V gene: TRBV7-6
J gene: TRBJ2-7
CDR3 length: 15
CDR3 protein: CASSSRQGSSYEQYF

V gene: TRBV4-1
J gene: TRBJ2-4
CDR3 length: 17
CDR3 protein: CASSQDHGGSAKNIQYF

V gene: TRBV19
J gene: TRBJ1-2
CDR3 length: 15
CDR3 protein: CASSQQGQLNYGYTF

V gene: TRBV29-1
J gene: TRBJ2-3
CDR3 length: 15
CDR3 protein: CSVDLGQGDGDTQYF

V gene: TRBV5-1
J gene: TRBJ2-1
CDR3 length: 17
CDR3 protein: CASSPSGGPFSYNEQFF

V gene: TRBV19
J gene: TRBJ2-7
CDR3 length: 15
CDR3 protein: CASSIGLAGIYEQYF

V gene: TRBV25-1
J gene: TRBJ2-7
CDR3 length: 12
CDR3 protein: CASGRIGLEQYF

V gene: TRBV6-1
J gene: TRBJ2-7
CDR3 length: 15
CDR3 protein: CASSDVPGQGYEQYF

V gene: TRBV9
J gene: TRBJ1-6
CDR3 length: 14
CDR3 protein: CASSVGEDNSPLHF

V gene: TRBV18
J gene: TRBJ1-2
CDR3 length: 13
CDR3 protein: CASSPRQGDGYTF

V gene: TRBV28
J gene: TRBJ2-1
CDR3 length: 12
CDR3 protein: CASSLPGNEQFF

V gene: TRBV5-1
J gene: TRBJ2-1
CDR3 length: 12
CDR3 protein: CASSLVGDEQFF

V gene: TRBV3-1/TRBV3-2
J gene: TRBJ1-1
CDR3 length: 14
CDR3 protein: CASSFQGANTEAFF

V gene: TRBV28
J gene: TRBJ1-4
CDR3 length: 17
CDR3 protein: CASSTTARPATNEKLFF

V gene: TRBV13
J gene: TRBJ2-7
CDR3 length: 14
CDR3 protein: CASSMDRGRYEQYF

V gene: TRBV5-1
J gene: TRBJ1-1
CDR3 length: 14
CDR3 protein: CASSVGQTATEAFF

V gene: TRBV6-5
J gene: TRBJ1-2
CDR3 length: 13
CDR3 protein: CASSRTQGYGYTF

V gene: TRBV5-1
J gene: TRBJ1-1
CDR3 length: 12
CDR3 protein: CASSQGDTEAFF

V gene: TRBV19
J gene: TRBJ2-2
CDR3 length: 16
CDR3 protein: CASRIWTGGSPGELFF

V gene: TRBV19
J gene: TRBJ2-3
CDR3 length: 16
CDR3 protein: CASSIDEYRVADTQYF

V gene: TRBV20-1
J gene: TRBJ2-7
CDR3 length: 10
CDR3 protein: CSASSGKQYF

V gene: TRBV19
J gene: TRBJ1-1
CDR3 length: 14
CDR3 protein: CASSPRTGSTEAFF

V gene: TRBV6-1
J gene: TRBJ1-1
CDR3 length: 14
CDR3 protein: CASSEGPGSTEAFF

V gene: TRBV19
J gene: TRBJ2-5
CDR3 length: 13
CDR3 protein: CASSGGVQETQYF

V gene: TRBV29-1
J gene: TRBJ2-1
CDR3 length: 14
CDR3 protein: CSVVGLAGYNEQFF

V gene: TRBV28
J gene: TRBJ1-4
CDR3 length: 17
CDR3 protein: CASSLVRGGTGAEKLFF

V gene: TRBV7-2
J gene: TRBJ2-7
CDR3 length: 14
CDR3 protein: CASTPRGGSYEQYF

V gene: TRBV5-1
J gene: TRBJ2-2
CDR3 length: 16
CDR3 protein: CATRSSLTAGTGELFF

V gene: TRBV19
J gene: TRBJ2-7
CDR3 length: 15
CDR3 protein: CASSLRDRGQGEQYF

V gene: TRBV6-5
J gene: TRBJ1-4
CDR3 length: 14
CDR3 protein: CASRETGGNEKLFF

V gene: TRBV9
J gene: TRBJ2-1
CDR3 length: 15
CDR3 protein: CASSVVGTVPNEQFF